The rows below give T cell receptor beta chains drawn from one sample of a study of tumor-infiltrating lymphocytes in glioblastoma multiforme. TCRdb itself ran the multiplex PCR reads through MiXCR, one entry per CDR3 protein. This table holds 25,000 to 40,000 distinct CDR3 sequences, more than 55% found once. Sequenced material: brain tumor tissue. These receptors came from a male donor with glioblastoma. CDR3s include the opening cysteine and the closing phenylalanine or tryptophan. D genes are given only for firm matches. Clone size appears in some rows only: once, few, many, or a class for an expanded clone.

cdr3_nt: TGTGCCAGCAGTTTCGGGTACACTGAAGCTTTCTTT
cdr3_aa: CASSFGYTEAFF
d_call: .
j_call: TRBJ1-1
cdr3_length: 12
v_call: TRBV28
clone_size: many

cdr3_nt: TGTGCCACCAACCCATGCGTCTCCTACGAGCAGTACTTC
cdr3_aa: CATNPCVSYEQYF
d_call: .
j_call: TRBJ2-7
cdr3_length: 13
v_call: TRBV24-1
clone_size: once

cdr3_nt: TGCAGTGCTAAAGAAGGGACTTCGGAGGGTTATGAGCATTACTTC
cdr3_aa: CSAKEGTSEGYEHYF
d_call: .
j_call: TRBJ2-7
cdr3_length: 15
v_call: TRBV20-1
clone_size: .

cdr3_nt: TGTGCCAGCAGTGGCTTTTTAGGGATAGGGAAAGGCTTTGGAAACACCATATATTTT
cdr3_aa: CASSGFLGIGKGFGNTIYF
d_call: .
j_call: TRBJ1-3
cdr3_length: 19
v_call: TRBV6-5
clone_size: few

cdr3_nt: TGTGCCAGCAGTCTAGGGGCGGACACCGGGGAGCTGTTTTTT
cdr3_aa: CASSLGADTGELFF
d_call: .
j_call: TRBJ2-2
cdr3_length: 14
v_call: TRBV6-1
clone_size: .

cdr3_nt: TGTGCCAGCAGCCCAGCAACAGGGGCTAATGAAAAACTGTTTTTT
cdr3_aa: CASSPATGANEKLFF
d_call: TRBD1
j_call: TRBJ1-4
cdr3_length: 15
v_call: TRBV7-9
clone_size: many

cdr3_nt: TGTGCCAGCAAATCGCAGGGGGCGGTAGCTTTCTTC
cdr3_aa: CASKSQGAVAFF
d_call: TRBD1
j_call: TRBJ1-1
cdr3_length: 12
v_call: TRBV6-5
clone_size: .

cdr3_nt: TGTGCCAGGGGCTTGGCGGTCAAGCGGGGGACCCAAGAGACCCAGTACTTC
cdr3_aa: CARGLAVKRGTQETQYF
d_call: TRBD2
j_call: TRBJ2-5
cdr3_length: 17
v_call: TRBV5-4
clone_size: once

cdr3_nt: TGCAACGTTCCCGGCAGGGGCGGGAACACTGAAGCTTTCTTT
cdr3_aa: CNVPGRGGNTEAFF
d_call: .
j_call: TRBJ1-1
cdr3_length: 14
v_call: TRBV29-1
clone_size: .

cdr3_nt: TGTGCCGGCACCACAAGGGGGACTGCAACTCTCACCGGGGAGCGGTTTTTT
cdr3_aa: CAGTTRGTATLTGERFF
d_call: .
j_call: TRBJ2-2
cdr3_length: 17
v_call: TRBV6-1
clone_size: once

cdr3_nt: TGTGCCAGCACCGCCAGGGTGCATCCGAACACCGGGGAGCTGTTTTTT
cdr3_aa: CASTARVHPNTGELFF
d_call: .
j_call: TRBJ2-2
cdr3_length: 16
v_call: TRBV5-6
clone_size: few

cdr3_nt: TGCGCCAGCAGCCATCCAGGTCTAGCGGGAGGGCCGGACCACAATGAGCAGTTCTTC
cdr3_aa: CASSHPGLAGGPDHNEQFF
d_call: TRBD2
j_call: TRBJ2-1
cdr3_length: 19
v_call: TRBV4-1
clone_size: many

cdr3_nt: TGTGCCAGCAGTTCCCGTTCCTACAATGAGCAGTTCTTC
cdr3_aa: CASSSRSYNEQFF
d_call: .
j_call: TRBJ2-1
cdr3_length: 13
v_call: TRBV6-6
clone_size: .

cdr3_nt: TGCGCCAGCAGCTGGGAAGGAATGCCACAAGAGACCCGGTACTTC
cdr3_aa: CASSWEGMPQETRYF
d_call: .
j_call: TRBJ2-5
cdr3_length: 15
v_call: TRBV5-1
clone_size: .

cdr3_nt: TGTGCCATCAGTGAGTTCGTGGGGGAGACCCAGTACTTC
cdr3_aa: CAISEFVGETQYF
d_call: .
j_call: TRBJ2-5
cdr3_length: 13
v_call: TRBV10-3
clone_size: many

cdr3_nt: TGCAGTGCTACCTTTGGGTGGGGTGCGGCCTACAATGAGCAGTTCTTC
cdr3_aa: CSATFGWGAAYNEQFF
d_call: .
j_call: TRBJ2-1
cdr3_length: 16
v_call: TRBV20-1
clone_size: .

cdr3_nt: TGTGCCAGCAGTTTATCTTGGCAGAAGGGCTGCGAGCAGTACTTC
cdr3_aa: CASSLSWQKGCEQYF
d_call: .
j_call: TRBJ2-7
cdr3_length: 15
v_call: TRBV28
clone_size: .

cdr3_nt: TGCAGTGCTAATTCGACCGGGACTAGCGGGACTACCTACGTGCAGTACTTC
cdr3_aa: CSANSTGTSGTTYVQYF
d_call: TRBD2
j_call: TRBJ2-7
cdr3_length: 17
v_call: TRBV20-1
clone_size: .

cdr3_nt: TGCAGCGCTACTCGGGGGGCAAGTACTGAGGCTTTCTTT
cdr3_aa: CSATRGASTEAFF
d_call: .
j_call: TRBJ1-1
cdr3_length: 13
v_call: TRBV29-1
clone_size: .

cdr3_nt: TGTGCCAGCAGCTTGGGACAGATGTACGAGCAGTACTTC
cdr3_aa: CASSLGQMYEQYF
d_call: .
j_call: TRBJ2-7
cdr3_length: 13
v_call: TRBV5-5
clone_size: many

cdr3_nt: TGCAGTGCGGATATACAGGGTTACTCTGAAGCTTTCTTT
cdr3_aa: CSADIQGYSEAFF
d_call: .
j_call: TRBJ1-1
cdr3_length: 13
v_call: TRBV20-1
clone_size: .

cdr3_nt: TGCAGTGCCAGGGACCCCAGCGGGAGTGTCTACGAGCAGTACTTC
cdr3_aa: CSARDPSGSVYEQYF
d_call: TRBD2
j_call: TRBJ2-7
cdr3_length: 15
v_call: TRBV20-1
clone_size: many

cdr3_nt: TGCTGTGCTAGAGATGCCGGCAGGGGGGGCAATCAGCCCCAGCATTTT
cdr3_aa: CCARDAGRGGNQPQHF
d_call: TRBD1
j_call: TRBJ1-5
cdr3_length: 16
v_call: TRBV20-1
clone_size: .